The sequence of this T cell receptor beta chain was determined in a study of cytomegalovirus exposure and HLA in healthy donors. Broader study findings: Several top significant clusters appeared, in a later analysis, to be linked to common viral pathogens. In an earlier analysis, about 87% or about 30%: the productive usage of most TCR beta V segments.

Germline lookup yields CDR1 SNHLY and CDR2 FYNNEI. The V gene lost 2 bases and the J gene lost 2 bases, with 13 bases spanning the gap. The CDR3 runs 16 residues. A word on this clone: Its antigen is still unknown.

The study ran its PCR with 60 Vbeta and 13 Jbeta primers. Assay: immunoSEQ multiplex PCR; the TCRdb copy retains only in-frame clones and omits some. The data hold 130,000 or so clones, with over 80% observed a single time. The TCR was taken from a man in his thirties or forties in good health and CMV-seronegative. V gene TRBV2 combines with J gene TRBJ2-4, with D perhaps matching TRBD1 (5 bases). Sequenced: PBMCs. CDR3 sequence: CASSEIVDTTKNIQYF. CDR3 sequence (DNA): TGTGCCAGCAGTGAAATAGTGGACACAACCAAAAACATTCAGTACTTC.